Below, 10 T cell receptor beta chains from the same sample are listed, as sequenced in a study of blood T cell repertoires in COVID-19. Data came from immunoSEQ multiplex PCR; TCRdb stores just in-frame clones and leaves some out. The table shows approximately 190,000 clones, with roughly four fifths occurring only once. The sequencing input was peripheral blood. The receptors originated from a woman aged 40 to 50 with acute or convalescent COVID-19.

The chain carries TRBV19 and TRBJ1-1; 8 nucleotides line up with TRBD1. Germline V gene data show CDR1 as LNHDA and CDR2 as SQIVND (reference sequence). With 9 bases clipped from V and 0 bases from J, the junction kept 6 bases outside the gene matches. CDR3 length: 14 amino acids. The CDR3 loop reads CASLRTGLNTEAFF. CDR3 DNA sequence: TGTGCCAGCCTGAGGACAGGGTTGAACACTGAAGCTTTCTTT.

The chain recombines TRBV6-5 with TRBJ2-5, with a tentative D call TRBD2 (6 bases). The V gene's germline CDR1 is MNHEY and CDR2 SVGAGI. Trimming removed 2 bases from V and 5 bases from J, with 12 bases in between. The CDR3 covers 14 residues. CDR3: CASSYGAGFETQYF. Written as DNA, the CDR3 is TGTGCCAGCAGTTACGGGGCGGGGTTTGAGACCCAGTACTTC.

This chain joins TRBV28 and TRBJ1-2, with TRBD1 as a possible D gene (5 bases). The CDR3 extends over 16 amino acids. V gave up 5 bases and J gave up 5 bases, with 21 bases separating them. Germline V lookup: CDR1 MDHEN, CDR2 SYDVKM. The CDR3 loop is CASSQDRIHPQYGYTF. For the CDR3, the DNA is TGTGCCAGCAGTCAAGACAGAATACATCCTCAGTATGGCTACACCTTC.

The CDR3 DNA reads TGCGCCAGCAGCTTGAGGTCAGGGGCAGGTGGCACTGAAGCTTTCTTT. Translation gives CASSLRSGAGGTEAFF. J is TRBJ1-1 and V is TRBV5-1; D perhaps matches TRBD1 (6 bases). The germline gives CDR1 SGHRS, CDR2 YFSETQ. The CDR3 has 16 residues. The V gene lost 1 base and the J gene lost 4 bases, with 17 bases spanning the gap.

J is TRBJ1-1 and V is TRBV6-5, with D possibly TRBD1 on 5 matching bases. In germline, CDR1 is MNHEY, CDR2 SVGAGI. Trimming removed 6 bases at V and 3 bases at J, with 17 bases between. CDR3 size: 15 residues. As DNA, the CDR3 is TGTGCCAGCAGATGGGCGAGCTCGGGGGACACTGAAGCTTTCTTT. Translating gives CASRWASSGDTEAFF.

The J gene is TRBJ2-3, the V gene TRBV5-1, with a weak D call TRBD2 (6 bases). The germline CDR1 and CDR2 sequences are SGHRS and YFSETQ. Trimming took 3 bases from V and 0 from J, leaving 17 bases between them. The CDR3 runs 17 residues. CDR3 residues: CASSSYSLARSTDTQYF. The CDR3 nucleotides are TGCGCCAGCAGCTCCTACTCGCTAGCGCGAAGCACAGATACGCAGTATTTT.

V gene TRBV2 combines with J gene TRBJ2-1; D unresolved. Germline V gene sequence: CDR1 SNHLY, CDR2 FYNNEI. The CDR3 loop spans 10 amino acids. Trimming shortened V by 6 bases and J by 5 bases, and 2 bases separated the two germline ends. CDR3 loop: CASSNNEQFF. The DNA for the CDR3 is TGTGCCAGCAGCAACAATGAGCAGTTCTTC.

CDR3 sequence: CASSQGGLGEKLFF. CDR3 nucleotide sequence: TGTGCCAGCAGCCAAGGGGGGCTGGGAGAAAAACTGTTTTTT. The chain combines TRBV3-1 (or the pseudogene TRBV3-2) with TRBJ1-4; tentative D call: TRBD1 (6 bases). CDR1 is LGHDT, CDR2 YNNKEL, per germline (reference sequence). This CDR3 contains 14 residues. Trimming removed 1 base from V and 8 bases from J, with 11 bases in between.

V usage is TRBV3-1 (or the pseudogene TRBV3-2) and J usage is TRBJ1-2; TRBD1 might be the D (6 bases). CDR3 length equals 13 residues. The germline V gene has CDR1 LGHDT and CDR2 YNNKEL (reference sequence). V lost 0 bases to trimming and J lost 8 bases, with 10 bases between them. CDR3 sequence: CASSQEGAEGYTF. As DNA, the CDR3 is TGTGCCAGCAGCCAAGAGGGGGCGGAGGGCTACACCTTC.

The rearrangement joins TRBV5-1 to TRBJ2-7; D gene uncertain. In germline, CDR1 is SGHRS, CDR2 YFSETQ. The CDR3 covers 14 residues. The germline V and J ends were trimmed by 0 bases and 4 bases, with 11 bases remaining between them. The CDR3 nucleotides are TGCGCCAGCAGCTTGGACGTGGTCGGTTACGAGCAGTACTTC. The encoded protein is CASSLDVVGYEQYF.